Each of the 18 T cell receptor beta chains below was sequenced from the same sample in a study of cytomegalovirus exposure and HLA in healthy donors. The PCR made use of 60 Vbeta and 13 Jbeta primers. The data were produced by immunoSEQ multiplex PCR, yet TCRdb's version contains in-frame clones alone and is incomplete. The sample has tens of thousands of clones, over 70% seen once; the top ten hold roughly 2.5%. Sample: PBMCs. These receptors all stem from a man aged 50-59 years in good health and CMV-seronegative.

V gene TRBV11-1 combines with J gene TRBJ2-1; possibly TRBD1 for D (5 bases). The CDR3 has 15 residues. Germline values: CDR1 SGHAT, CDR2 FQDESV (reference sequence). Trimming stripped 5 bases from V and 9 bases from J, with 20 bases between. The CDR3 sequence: CASSVTGSLKSEQFF. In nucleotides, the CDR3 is TGTGCCAGCAGCGTTACAGGTTCCCTTAAGTCTGAGCAGTTCTTC.

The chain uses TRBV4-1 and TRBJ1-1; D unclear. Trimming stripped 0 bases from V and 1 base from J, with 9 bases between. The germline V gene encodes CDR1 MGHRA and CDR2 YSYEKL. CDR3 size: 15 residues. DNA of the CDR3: TGCGCCAGCAGCCAAGATCCGCGGCCGAACACTGAAGCTTTCTTT. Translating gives CASSQDPRPNTEAFF.

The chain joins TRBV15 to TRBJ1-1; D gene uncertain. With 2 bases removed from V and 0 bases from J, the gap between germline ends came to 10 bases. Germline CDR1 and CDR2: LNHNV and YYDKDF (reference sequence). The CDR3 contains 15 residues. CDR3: CATSRSYSVNTEAFF. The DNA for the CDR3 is TGTGCCACCAGCAGATCCTACAGTGTGAACACTGAAGCTTTCTTT.

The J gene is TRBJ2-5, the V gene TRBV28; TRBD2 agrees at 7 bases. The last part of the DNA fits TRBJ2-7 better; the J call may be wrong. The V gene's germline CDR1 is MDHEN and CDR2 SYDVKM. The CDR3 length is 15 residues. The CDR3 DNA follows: TGTGCCAGCAGTCCCATCAGACTAGCACTCTACGAGCAGTACTTC. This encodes CASSPIRLALYEQYF.

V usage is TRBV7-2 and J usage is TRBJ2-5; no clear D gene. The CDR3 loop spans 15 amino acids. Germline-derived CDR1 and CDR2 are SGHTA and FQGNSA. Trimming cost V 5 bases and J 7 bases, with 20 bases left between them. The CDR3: CASSPVRVGGGTQYF. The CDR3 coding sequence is TGTGCCAGCAGCCCCGTGCGTGTTGGTGGCGGGACCCAGTACTTC.

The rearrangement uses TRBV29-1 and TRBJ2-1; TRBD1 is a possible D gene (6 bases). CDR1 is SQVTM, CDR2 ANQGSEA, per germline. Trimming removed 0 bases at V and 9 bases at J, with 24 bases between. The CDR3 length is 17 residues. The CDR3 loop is CSVEDPTGTRVGGEQFF. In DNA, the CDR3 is TGCAGCGTTGAAGACCCCACGGGGACACGCGTTGGGGGTGAGCAGTTCTTC.

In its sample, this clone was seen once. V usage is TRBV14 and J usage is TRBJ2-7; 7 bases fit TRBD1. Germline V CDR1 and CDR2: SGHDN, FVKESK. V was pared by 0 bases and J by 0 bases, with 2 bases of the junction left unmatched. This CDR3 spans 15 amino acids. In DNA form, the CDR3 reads TGTGCCAGCAGCCAAGAACAGGGGAACTCCTACGAGCAGTACTTC. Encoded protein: CASSQEQGNSYEQYF. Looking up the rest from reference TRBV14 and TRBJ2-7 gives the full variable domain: EAGVTQFPSHSVIEKGQTVTLRCDPISGHDNLYWYRRVMGKEIKFLLHFVKESKQDESGMPNNRFLAERTGGTYSTLKVQPAELEDSGVYFCASSQEQGNSYEQYFGPGTRLTVT.

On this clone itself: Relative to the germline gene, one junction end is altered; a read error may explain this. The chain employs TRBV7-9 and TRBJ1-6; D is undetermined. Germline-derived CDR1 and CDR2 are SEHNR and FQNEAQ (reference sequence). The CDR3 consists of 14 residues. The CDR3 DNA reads TGTTCCAGCAGCTTATCCCACCTAGATTCACCCCTCCACTTT. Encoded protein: CSSSLSHLDSPLHF.

The CDR3 coding sequence is TGTGCCAGCAGTCCTAGCGGGGGATACAATGAGCAGTTCTTC. It encodes CASSPSGGYNEQFF. This chain links TRBV6-1 with TRBJ2-1; 10 positions agree with TRBD2. This CDR3 spans 14 amino acids. The J segment lost 4 bases and the V segment lost 5 bases, leaving 2 bases of the junction unmatched. The V gene's germline CDR1 is MNHNS and CDR2 SASEGT.

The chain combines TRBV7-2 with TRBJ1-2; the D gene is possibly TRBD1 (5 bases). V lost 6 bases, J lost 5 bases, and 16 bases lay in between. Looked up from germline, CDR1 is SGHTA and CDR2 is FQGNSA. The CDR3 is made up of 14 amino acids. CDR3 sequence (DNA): TGTGCCAGCAGATCCGGACCCGGGGGATATGGCTACACCTTC. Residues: CASRSGPGGYGYTF.

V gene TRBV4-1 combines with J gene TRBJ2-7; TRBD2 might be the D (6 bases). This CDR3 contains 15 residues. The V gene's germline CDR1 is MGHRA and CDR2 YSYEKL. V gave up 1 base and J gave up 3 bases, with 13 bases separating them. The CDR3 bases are TGCGCCAGCAGCCAAGGCAACGGGGAGGTCTACGAGCAGTACTTC. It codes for CASSQGNGEVYEQYF.

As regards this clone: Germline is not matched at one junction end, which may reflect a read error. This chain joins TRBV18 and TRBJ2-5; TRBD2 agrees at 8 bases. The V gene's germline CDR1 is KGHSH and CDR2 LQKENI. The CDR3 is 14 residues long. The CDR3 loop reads CASSPGGGQEAQYF. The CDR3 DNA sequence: TGTGCCAGCTCACCAGGCGGGGGGCAAGAGGCCCAGTACTTC.

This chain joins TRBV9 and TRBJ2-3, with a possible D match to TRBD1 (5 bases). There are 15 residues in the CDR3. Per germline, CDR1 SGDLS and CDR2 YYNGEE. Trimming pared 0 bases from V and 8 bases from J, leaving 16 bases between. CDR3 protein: CASSVGNRPPVTQYF. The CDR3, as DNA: TGTGCCAGCAGCGTAGGGAACAGGCCGCCGGTTACGCAGTATTTT.

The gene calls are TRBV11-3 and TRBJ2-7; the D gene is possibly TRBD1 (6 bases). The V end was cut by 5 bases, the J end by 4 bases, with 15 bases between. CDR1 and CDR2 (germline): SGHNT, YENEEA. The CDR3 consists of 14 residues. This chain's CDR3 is CASSARQEIYEQYF. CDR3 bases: TGTGCCAGCAGCGCCCGACAGGAGATTTACGAGCAGTACTTC.

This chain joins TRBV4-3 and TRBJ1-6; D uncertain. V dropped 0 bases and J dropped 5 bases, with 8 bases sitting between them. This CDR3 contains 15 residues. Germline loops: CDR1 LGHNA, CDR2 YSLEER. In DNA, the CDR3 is TGCGCCAGCAGCCAAGAGACTTGGGATAATTCACCCCTCCACTTT. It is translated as CASSQETWDNSPLHF.

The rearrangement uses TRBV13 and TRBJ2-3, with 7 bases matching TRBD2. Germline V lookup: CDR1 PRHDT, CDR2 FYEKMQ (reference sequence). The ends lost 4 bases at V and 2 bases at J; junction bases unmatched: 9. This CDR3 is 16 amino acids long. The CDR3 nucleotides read TGTGCCAGCAGCTCTTCGCTGGGGGGGGTCACAGATACGCAGTATTTT. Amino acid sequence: CASSSSLGGVTDTQYF.

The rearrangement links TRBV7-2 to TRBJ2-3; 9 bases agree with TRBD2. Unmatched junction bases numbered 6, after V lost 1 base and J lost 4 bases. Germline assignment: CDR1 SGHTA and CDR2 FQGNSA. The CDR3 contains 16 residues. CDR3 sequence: CASSLGGTSWADTQYF. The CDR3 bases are TGTGCCAGCAGCTTAGGGGGGACTAGCTGGGCAGATACGCAGTATTTT.

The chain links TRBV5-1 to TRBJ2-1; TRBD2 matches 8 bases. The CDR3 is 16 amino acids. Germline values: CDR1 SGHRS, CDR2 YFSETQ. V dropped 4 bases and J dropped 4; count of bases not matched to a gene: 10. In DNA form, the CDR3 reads TGCGCCAGCAGCCTCTCGCCTAGCGGGTCGTACAATGAGCAGTTCTTC. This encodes CASSLSPSGSYNEQFF.